The 9 T cell receptor beta chains below all came from one sample that was sequenced in a study of blood T cell repertoires in COVID-19. Profiled with immunoSEQ multiplex PCR; TCRdb holds only in-frame clones, not every one. The sample shows around 140,000 clones, roughly 86% of them seen only once. Sequenced input: peripheral blood. These receptors were collected from a woman aged 55-70 years with acute or convalescent COVID-19.

This chain uses TRBV3-1 (or the pseudogene TRBV3-2) with TRBJ1-1, with 7 bases that match TRBD1. The V and J ends lost 1 base and 1 base, in that order; junction bases with no gene match: 3. The V gene's germline CDR1 is LGHDT and CDR2 YNNKEL (reference sequence). The CDR3 consists of 15 residues. The DNA for the CDR3 is TGTGCCAGCAGCCAAGGCAGGGGGACGAACACTGAAGCTTTCTTT. Encoded protein: CASSQGRGTNTEAFF.

The V and J genes are TRBV27 and TRBJ2-5; 13 bases align to TRBD2. This CDR3 is built from 17 residues. With V trimmed by 2 bases and J by 5 bases, 8 bases remained unmatched. Germline V gene data show CDR1 as MNHEY and CDR2 as SMNVEV (reference sequence). The chain's CDR3 is CASSLGLAGAHGETQYF. CDR3 in DNA: TGTGCCAGCAGTTTAGGACTAGCGGGGGCCCACGGGGAGACCCAGTACTTC.

The J gene is TRBJ2-7, the V gene TRBV5-1; possible D gene TRBD1, 5 bases. This CDR3 has 13 residues. V was clipped by 3 bases and J by 3 bases, with 10 bases between them. CDR1 is SGHRS, CDR2 YFSETQ, per germline. This chain's CDR3 is CASSSAGFYEQYF. The CDR3 nucleotides read TGCGCCAGCAGCTCAGCAGGGTTCTACGAGCAGTACTTC.

The genes are TRBV3-1 (or the pseudogene TRBV3-2) and TRBJ2-1, with 8 bases matching TRBD1. This CDR3 contains 14 residues. From germline, CDR1 is LGHDT and CDR2 YNNKEL (reference sequence). Unmatched junction bases numbered 6, after V lost 2 bases and J lost 9 bases. The CDR3 region has the DNA TGTGCCAGCAGCCAATTTGCAGGGGGCGGTGAGCAGTTCTTC. It is translated as CASSQFAGGGEQFF.

This chain links TRBV6-6 with TRBJ2-7; 7 positions agree with TRBD2. CDR3 size: 15 residues. Germline CDR1 MNHNY, CDR2 SVGAGI (reference sequence). J was trimmed by 1 base and V by 5 bases; bases with no gene match: 8. The CDR3 DNA reads as TGTGCCAGCAGTAGTGTCCAGCGGGGTTCCTACGAGCAGTACTTC. It encodes CASSSVQRGSYEQYF.

The V and J genes are TRBV6-5 and TRBJ2-3; TRBD2 matches 11 bases. V shed 1 base, J shed 5 bases, and the junction held 5 bases outside the gene matches. Germline-derived CDR1 and CDR2 are MNHEY and SVGAGI. This CDR3 has 16 amino acids. CDR3: CASSYFSGGAVDTQYF. CDR3 bases: TGTGCCAGCAGTTACTTTAGCGGGGGGGCCGTAGATACGCAGTATTTT.

This chain uses TRBV5-1 with TRBJ1-1; D not certain. Per germline, CDR1 SGHRS and CDR2 YFSETQ. The CDR3 length is 13 residues. The V end was cut by 0 bases, the J end by 8 bases, with 11 bases between. CDR3 region: CASSLAYGEEAFF. As DNA, the CDR3 is TGCGCCAGCAGCTTGGCCTACGGGGAGGAAGCTTTCTTT.

The chain employs TRBV28 and TRBJ1-1; 7 bases line up with TRBD1. With 5 bases clipped from V and 2 bases from J, the junction kept 5 bases outside the gene matches. The CDR3 is made up of 14 amino acids. The V gene's germline CDR1 is MDHEN and CDR2 SYDVKM. CDR3 region: CASSLTGSNTEAFF. The DNA of the CDR3 is TGTGCCAGCAGTCTGACAGGGAGTAACACTGAAGCTTTCTTT.

The V gene is TRBV19, the J gene TRBJ1-1; D possibly corresponds to TRBD1 (5 bases). Trimming took off 10 bases at V and 2 bases at J, with 17 bases between the two ends. This CDR3 region has 14 residues. Germline CDR1 reads LNHDA; CDR2 reads SQIVND (reference sequence). CDR3 bases: TGTGCCACGTCACCATGGGGGGTTAACACTGAAGCTTTCTTT. This codes for CATSPWGVNTEAFF.